This T cell receptor beta chain was identified during a study of blood T cell repertoires in COVID-19 (dated by TCRdb to 2018 to 2021). Regarding the study in general: Samples from collaborators originated in the United States, Italy and Spain and spanned both the acute and convalescent phases of COVID-19. The material from the prospective study consisted of cDNA or gDNA derived from T cells, B-cell-depleted T cells, or PBMCs. Deeply sampled blood TCRbeta repertoires from subjects exposed to, actively infected with, or recovered from COVID-19 were included in the dataset. The repertoires were made available in a free public database intended to serve as a resource for research on the immune response to SARS-CoV-2. Samples were obtained from the ongoing ImmuneRACE study (first 160 participants) and from 1,200 or so subjects provided by 6 global collaborators. Sample metadata almost always included a de-identified subject ID, COVID-19 status, age in years and sex. HLA class I and class II types, where available, came from metadata supplied by the sample provider rather than from assay-based typing.

TCRbeta CDR3 regions were amplified from genomic DNA by means of the immunoSEQ Assay, a bias-controlled multiplex PCR. Processing in the source paper ran as follows. The number of nucleated cells in each sample was estimated from the amplification of reference gene primers within the assay. Sequence reads were collapsed and filtered to measure the absolute abundance of every unique TCRbeta CDR3 rearrangement. For each sample, productive Simpson clonality was calculated by taking the square root of Simpson's diversity index across productive rearrangements. TCRdb re-hosts the immuneACCESS table, in-frame sequences only. Its copies lack some clones; in the studies checked, an unresolved V gene accounts for under half of them, and the cause for the rest is not known. V and J calls and clone size follow that table, whereas D and trimming were derived from the DNA. The sample yields 75,000 or so clones; 88% were counted once. The ten largest account for 5.5% to 7.5% of the sample.

As regards this clone: The target of this receptor is not known. Within one base of it there is no much larger clone, and no base qualities were kept.

Each collaborating institution followed its own protocols to collect whole blood in K2EDTA tubes. For TCRbeta analysis, collaborators shipped samples in one of three forms: frozen whole blood, isolated PBMCs, or DNA extracted from either of those sample types. Ends trimmed: V by 8 bases, J by 6 bases; bases unmatched to a gene: 7. The germline V gene (reference sequence) yields SEHNR for CDR1 and FQNEAQ for CDR2. The CDR3 sequence holds 13 residues, the cysteine and phenylalanine included. The kept DNA is CDR3 alone, 39 bases in frame from the first base. The investigation overall reported the following: The quantity of clinical and demographic metadata differed by source and by participant and was supplied without curation.

The sequence joins TRBV7-9 to TRBJ2-1; a stretch of 7 junction bases matches TRBD2. Sequencing was performed on peripheral blood. This TCR derives from a man in his 70s with acute or convalescent COVID-19. The bases are TGTGCCAGCGTCCTGGGCGGGAGCAATGAGCAGTTCTTC. Translated, it reads CASVLGGSNEQFF.